Below, one T cell receptor (beta chain) is given with its context. The target antigen is unknown. Clones were sequenced by immunoSEQ multiplex PCR, and TCRdb holds only the in-frame ones, with some missing. The sample contains about 2,100,000 clones, just over 90% of which appear only once. Positively selected for CCR7, the CD45RO-negative cells used as naive CD8 cells excluded terminally differentiated effector memory CD45RA+ cells. Healthy HIV-negative adults with no recent acute infections or vaccinations were recruited as donors. Nashville, Tennessee was home to all donors, who were Caucasian adults. V lost 4 bases and J 2 bases, leaving 15 bases between the germline ends. In germline, CDR1 is SGHVS, CDR2 FNYEAQ. The CDR3 length is 16 residues. This entry belongs to a study of shared clonotypes between healthy human individuals. Whole-study results and caveats: Only a few donors were included, so the genetic and exposure-history diversity represented was limited.

This TCR came from a man aged 18 to 30 in good health. Some clones in this sample may be carry-over from other donors' samples. The V and J genes are TRBV7-6 and TRBJ1-3; D unclear. Sequenced: naive CD8+ T cells from PBMCs. The CDR3 is CASSSEDVPPGNTIYF. In DNA form, the CDR3 reads TGTGCCAGCAGCTCCGAGGACGTTCCCCCTGGAAACACCATATATTTT.